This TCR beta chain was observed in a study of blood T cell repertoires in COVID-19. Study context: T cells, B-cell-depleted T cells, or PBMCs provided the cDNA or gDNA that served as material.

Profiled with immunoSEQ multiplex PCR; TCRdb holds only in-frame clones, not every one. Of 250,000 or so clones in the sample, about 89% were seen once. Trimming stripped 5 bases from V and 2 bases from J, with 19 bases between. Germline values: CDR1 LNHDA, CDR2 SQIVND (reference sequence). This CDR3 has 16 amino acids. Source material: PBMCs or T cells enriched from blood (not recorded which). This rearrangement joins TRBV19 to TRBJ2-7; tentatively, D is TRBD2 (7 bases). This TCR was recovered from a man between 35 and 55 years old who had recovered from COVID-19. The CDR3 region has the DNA TGTGCCAGTAGTGAAGGGGGGGCGGGCCTCCCCTACGAGCAGTACTTC. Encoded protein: CASSEGGAGLPYEQYF.